This paragraph covers one TCR beta chain sequence. Its antigen remains unknown. The entry originates in a study of regulatory dendritic cells for organ transplantation. The repertoire was sequenced with immunoSEQ multiplex PCR; TCRdb's copy has only in-frame clones and lacks some. Counted here are fewer than 40,000 clones, approximately 88% occurring once; the ten biggest clones make up under 0.075%. Study observations and caveats: Resting memory CD8+ T cells held the most alloreactive clonotypes. The authors noted considerable between-person heterogeneity in alloreactive memory CD8+ cells. Memory CD8+ clonal expansion seemed more limited with regulatory than mature dendritic cells. Memory CD8+ T cells were the most oligoclonal; naive cells were highly diverse.

The receptor comes from a human donor in good health. The source material was naive CD4+ T cells from blood. The subset is: CD45RA+ naive T cells.

CDR3 DNA: TGTGCCAGTAATGCGCCCGGGCTTACCTACAATGAGCAGTTCTTC. Protein sequence: CASNAPGLTYNEQFF. The chain links TRBV19 to TRBJ2-1; D gene unclear. The CDR3 extends over 15 amino acids. V was pared by 7 bases and J by 2 bases, with 15 bases between. Per the germline V gene, CDR1 is LNHDA and CDR2 is SQIVND (reference sequence).